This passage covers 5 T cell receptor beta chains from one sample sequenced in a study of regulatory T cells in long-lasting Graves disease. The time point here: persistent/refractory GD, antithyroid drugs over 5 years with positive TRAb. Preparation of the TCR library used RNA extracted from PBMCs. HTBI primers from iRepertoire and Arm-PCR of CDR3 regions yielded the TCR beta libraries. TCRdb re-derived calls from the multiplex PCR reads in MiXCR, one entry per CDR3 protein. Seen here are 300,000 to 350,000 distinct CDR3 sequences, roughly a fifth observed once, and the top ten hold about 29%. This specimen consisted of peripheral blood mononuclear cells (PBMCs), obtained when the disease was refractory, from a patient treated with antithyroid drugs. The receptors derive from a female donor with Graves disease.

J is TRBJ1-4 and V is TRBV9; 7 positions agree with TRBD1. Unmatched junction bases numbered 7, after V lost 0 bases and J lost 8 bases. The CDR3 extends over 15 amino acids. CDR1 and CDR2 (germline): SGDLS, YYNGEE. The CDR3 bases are TGTGCCAGCAGCGTAGCTACCAGGGGGGACGAAAAACTGTTTTTT. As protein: CASSVATRGDEKLFF.

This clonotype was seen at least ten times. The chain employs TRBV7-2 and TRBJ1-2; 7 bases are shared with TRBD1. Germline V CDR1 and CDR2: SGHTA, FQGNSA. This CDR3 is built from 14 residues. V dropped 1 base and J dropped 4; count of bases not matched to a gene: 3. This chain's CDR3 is CASSLGGQSYGYTF. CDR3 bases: TGTGCCAGCAGCTTAGGGGGACAGAGCTATGGCTACACCTTC.

CDR3: CASSQDTGFNSYEQYF. DNA of the CDR3: TGCGCCAGCAGCCAAGATACAGGGTTCAACTCCTACGAGCAGTACTTC. This chain links TRBV4-1 with TRBJ2-7, with a possible D match to TRBD1 (6 bases). CDR1 MGHRA and CDR2 YSYEKL come from the germline V gene. The CDR3 length is 16 residues. V was pared by 0 bases and J by 0 bases, with 12 bases between.

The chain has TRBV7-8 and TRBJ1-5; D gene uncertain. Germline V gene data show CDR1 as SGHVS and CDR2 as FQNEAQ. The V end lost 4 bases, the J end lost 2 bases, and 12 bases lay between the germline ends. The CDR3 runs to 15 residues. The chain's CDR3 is CASSSPQGGNQPQHF. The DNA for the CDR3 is TGTGCCAGCAGCTCGCCTCAAGGTGGCAATCAGCCCCAGCATTTT.

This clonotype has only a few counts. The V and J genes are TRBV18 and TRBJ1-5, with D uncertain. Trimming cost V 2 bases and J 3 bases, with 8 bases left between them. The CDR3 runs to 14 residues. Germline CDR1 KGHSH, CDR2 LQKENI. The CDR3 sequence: CASSPKADNQPQHF. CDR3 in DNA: TGTGCCAGCTCACCAAAGGCGGACAATCAGCCCCAGCATTTT.